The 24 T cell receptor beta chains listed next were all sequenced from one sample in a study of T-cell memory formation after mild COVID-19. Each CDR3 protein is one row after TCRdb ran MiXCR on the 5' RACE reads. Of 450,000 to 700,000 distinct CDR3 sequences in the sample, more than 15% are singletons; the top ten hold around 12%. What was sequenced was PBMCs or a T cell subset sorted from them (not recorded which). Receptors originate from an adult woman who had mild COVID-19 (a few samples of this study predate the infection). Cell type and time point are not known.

The CDR3 region is CASRRDGMDFSGNTIYF. The CDR3 bases are TGTGCCAGCAGGCGCGACGGGATGGATTTCTCTGGAAACACCATATATTTT. This rearrangement joins TRBV6-6 to TRBJ1-3; no definite D call. The CDR3 runs 17 residues. The germline CDR1 and CDR2 sequences are MNHNY and SVGAGI (reference sequence). The V gene lost 6 bases and the J gene lost 0 bases, with 18 bases spanning the gap.

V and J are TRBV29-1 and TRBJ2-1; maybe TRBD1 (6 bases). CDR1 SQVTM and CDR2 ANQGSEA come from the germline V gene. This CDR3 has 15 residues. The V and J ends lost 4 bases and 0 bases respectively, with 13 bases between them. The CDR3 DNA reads TGCAGCGTTGGACAGGAGCTGAGCTCCTACAATGAGCAGTTCTTC. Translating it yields CSVGQELSSYNEQFF.

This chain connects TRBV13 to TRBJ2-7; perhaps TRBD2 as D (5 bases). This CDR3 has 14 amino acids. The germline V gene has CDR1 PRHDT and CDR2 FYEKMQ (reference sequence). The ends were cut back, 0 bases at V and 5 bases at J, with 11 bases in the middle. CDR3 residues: CASSLGGSRDEQYF. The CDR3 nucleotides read TGTGCCAGCAGCTTAGGAGGGAGTAGGGACGAGCAGTACTTC.

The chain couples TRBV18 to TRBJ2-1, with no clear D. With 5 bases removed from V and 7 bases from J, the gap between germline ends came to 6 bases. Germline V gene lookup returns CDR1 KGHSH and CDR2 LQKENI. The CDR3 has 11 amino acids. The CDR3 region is CASSNDNEQFF. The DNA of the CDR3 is TGTGCCAGCTCAAACGATAATGAGCAGTTCTTC.

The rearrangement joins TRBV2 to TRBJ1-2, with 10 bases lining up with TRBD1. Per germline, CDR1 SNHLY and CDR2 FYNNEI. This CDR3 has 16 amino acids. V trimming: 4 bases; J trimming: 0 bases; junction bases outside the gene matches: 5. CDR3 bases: TGTGCCAGCAGTGGACAGGGGGCATTAGCTAACTATGGCTACACCTTC. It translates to CASSGQGALANYGYTF.

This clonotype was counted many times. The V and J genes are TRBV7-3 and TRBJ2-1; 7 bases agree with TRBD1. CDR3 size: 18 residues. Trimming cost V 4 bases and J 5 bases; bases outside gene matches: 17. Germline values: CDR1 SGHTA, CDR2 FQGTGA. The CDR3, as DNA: TGTGCCAGCAGCTCCCTCTTATCGGACAGGAAATTTAACAATGAGCAGTTCTTC. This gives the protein CASSSLLSDRKFNNEQFF.

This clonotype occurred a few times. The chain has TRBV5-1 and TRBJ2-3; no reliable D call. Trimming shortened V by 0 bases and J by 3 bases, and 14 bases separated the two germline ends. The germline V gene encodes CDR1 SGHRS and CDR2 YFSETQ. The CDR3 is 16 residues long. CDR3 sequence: CASSLASGVGTDTQYF. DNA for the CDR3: TGCGCCAGCAGCTTGGCCTCTGGGGTCGGGACAGATACGCAGTATTTT.

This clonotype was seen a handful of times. The chain's CDR3 is CASSAQGNLVGLFF. DNA for the CDR3: TGTGCCAGCAGTGCACAGGGGAATCTTGTTGGACTGTTTTTT. V and J are TRBV2 and TRBJ1-4; TRBD1 matches at 7 bases. This CDR3 is 14 amino acids long. V lost 4 bases, J lost 13 bases, and 12 bases stayed unmatched. The germline V gene encodes CDR1 SNHLY and CDR2 FYNNEI.

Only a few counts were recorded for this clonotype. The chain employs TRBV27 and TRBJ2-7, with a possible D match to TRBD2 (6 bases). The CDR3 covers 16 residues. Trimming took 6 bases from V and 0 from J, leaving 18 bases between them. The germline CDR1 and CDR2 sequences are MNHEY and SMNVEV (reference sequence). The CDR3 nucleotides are TGTGCCAGCAGAGTTATACGGGGGTTTCGCTCCTACGAGCAGTACTTC. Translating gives CASRVIRGFRSYEQYF.

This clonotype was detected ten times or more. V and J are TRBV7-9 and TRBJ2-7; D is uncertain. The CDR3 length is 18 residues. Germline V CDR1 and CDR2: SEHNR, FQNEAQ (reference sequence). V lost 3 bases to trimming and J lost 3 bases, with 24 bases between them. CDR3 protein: CASSLFLVDGKRVYEQYF. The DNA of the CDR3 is TGTGCCAGCAGCTTGTTCCTCGTGGACGGCAAAAGGGTCTACGAGCAGTACTTC.

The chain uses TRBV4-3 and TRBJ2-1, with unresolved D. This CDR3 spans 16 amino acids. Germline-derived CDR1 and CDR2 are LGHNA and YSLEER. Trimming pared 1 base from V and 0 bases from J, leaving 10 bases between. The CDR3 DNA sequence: TGCGCCAGCAGCCAAGCGGACGCCAGCTCCTACAATGAGCAGTTCTTC. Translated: CASSQADASSYNEQFF.

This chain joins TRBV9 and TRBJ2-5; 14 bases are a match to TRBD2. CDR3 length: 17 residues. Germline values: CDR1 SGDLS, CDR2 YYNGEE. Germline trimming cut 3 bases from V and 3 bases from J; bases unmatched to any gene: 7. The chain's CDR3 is CASSERPGLAGEETQYF. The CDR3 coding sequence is TGTGCCAGCAGCGAGAGACCGGGACTAGCGGGGGAAGAGACCCAGTACTTC.

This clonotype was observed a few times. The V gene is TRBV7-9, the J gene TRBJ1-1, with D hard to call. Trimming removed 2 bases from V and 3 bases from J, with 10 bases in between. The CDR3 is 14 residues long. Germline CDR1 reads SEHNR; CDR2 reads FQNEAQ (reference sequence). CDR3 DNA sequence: TGTGCCAGCAGCTTATTATCCGCGGACACTGAAGCTTTCTTT. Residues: CASSLLSADTEAFF.

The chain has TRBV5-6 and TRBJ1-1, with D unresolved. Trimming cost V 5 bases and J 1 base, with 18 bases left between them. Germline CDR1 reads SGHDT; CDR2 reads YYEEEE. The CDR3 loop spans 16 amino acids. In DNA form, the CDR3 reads TGTGCCAGCAGAAACCGGAACCGACTAAGGAACACTGAAGCTTTCTTT. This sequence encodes CASRNRNRLRNTEAFF.

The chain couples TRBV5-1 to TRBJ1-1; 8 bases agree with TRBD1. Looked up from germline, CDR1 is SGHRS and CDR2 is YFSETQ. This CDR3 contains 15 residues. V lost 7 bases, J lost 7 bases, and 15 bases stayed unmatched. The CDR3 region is CASGRSGTGSNEAFF. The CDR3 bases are TGCGCCAGCGGTCGGTCCGGGACAGGCTCAAATGAAGCTTTCTTT.

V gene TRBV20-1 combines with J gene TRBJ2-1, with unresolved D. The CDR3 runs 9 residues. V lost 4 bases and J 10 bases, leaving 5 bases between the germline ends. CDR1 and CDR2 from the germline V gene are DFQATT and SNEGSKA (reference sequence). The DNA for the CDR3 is TGCAGTGCTATTGGGGAGCAGTTCTTC. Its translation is CSAIGEQFF.

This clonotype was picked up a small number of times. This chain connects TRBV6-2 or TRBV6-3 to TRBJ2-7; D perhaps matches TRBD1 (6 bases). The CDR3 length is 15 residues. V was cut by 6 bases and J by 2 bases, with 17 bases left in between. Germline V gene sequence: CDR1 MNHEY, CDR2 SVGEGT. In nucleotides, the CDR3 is TGTGCCAGCAGACCCTCGACAGGCCCTGCCTACGAGCAGTACTTC. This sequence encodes CASRPSTGPAYEQYF.

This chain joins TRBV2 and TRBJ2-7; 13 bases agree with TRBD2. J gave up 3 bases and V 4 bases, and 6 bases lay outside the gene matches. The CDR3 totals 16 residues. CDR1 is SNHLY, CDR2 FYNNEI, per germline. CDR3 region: CASSGTSGRVSYEQYF. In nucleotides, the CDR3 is TGTGCCAGCAGTGGCACTAGCGGGAGGGTAAGCTACGAGCAGTACTTC.

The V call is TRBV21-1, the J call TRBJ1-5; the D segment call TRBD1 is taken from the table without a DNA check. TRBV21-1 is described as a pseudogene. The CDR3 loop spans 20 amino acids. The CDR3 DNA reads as TGTGCCAGCAGCAAAGTCGAGACAGGGGGCTTATCGCCTAGCAATCAGCCCCAGCATTTT. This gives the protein CASSKVETGGLSPSNQPQHF.

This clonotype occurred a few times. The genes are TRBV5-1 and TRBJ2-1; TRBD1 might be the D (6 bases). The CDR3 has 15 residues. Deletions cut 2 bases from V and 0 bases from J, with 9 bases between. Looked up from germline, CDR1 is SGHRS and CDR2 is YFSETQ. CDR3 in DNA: TGCGCCAGCAGCTTCCAGGGGAGCTCCTACAATGAGCAGTTCTTC. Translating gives CASSFQGSSYNEQFF.

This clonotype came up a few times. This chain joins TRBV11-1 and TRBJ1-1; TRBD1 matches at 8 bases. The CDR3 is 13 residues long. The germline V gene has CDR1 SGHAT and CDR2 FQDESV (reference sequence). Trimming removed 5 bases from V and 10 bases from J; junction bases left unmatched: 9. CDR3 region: CASSTGQGMGAFF. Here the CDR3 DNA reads TGTGCCAGCAGCACCGGACAGGGCATGGGAGCTTTCTTT.

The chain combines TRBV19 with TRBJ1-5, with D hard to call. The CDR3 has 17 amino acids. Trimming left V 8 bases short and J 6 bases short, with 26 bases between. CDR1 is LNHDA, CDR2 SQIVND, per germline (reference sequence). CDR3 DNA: TGTGCCAGTCGAACTAAGGGAGTGGCGGGGTCTCGTCAGCCCCAGCATTTT. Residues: CASRTKGVAGSRQPQHF.

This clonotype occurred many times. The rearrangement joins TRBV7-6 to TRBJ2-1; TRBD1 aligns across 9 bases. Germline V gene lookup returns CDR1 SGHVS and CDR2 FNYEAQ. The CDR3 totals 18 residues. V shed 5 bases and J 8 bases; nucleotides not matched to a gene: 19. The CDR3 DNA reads TGTGCCAGCAGCCCGTATGGGCGCCACAGGGGGCGCATCTATGAGCAGTTCTTC. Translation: CASSPYGRHRGRIYEQFF.

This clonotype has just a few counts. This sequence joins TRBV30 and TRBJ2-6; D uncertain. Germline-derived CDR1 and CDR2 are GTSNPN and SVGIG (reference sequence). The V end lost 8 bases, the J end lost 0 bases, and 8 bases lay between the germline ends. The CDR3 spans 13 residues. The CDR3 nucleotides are TGTGCCCTTATATACTCTGGGGCCAACGTCCTGACTTTC. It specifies CALIYSGANVLTF.